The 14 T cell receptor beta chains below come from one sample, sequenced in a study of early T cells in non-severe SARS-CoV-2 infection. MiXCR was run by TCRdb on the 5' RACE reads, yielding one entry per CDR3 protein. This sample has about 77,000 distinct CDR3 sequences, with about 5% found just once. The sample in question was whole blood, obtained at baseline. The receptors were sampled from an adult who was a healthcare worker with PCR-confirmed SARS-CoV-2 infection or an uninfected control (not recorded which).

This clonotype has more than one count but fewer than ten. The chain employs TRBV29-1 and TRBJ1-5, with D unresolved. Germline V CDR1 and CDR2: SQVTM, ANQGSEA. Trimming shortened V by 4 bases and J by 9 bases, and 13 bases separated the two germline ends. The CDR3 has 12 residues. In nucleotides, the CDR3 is TGCAGCGTTGTAGAGCCTCCAGGGCCCCAGCATTTT. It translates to CSVVEPPGPQHF.

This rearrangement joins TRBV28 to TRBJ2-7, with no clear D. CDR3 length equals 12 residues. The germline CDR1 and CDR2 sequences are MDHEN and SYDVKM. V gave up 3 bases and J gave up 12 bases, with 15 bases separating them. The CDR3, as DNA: TGTGCCAGCAGTTTCAGGAGCAGCAGGCTGTACTTC. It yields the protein CASSFRSSRLYF.

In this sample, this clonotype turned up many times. CDR3 DNA: TGTGCCAGCAGCTTAGCCTCGGCCAACCCCTCCTACAATGAGCAGTTCTTC. Translation gives CASSLASANPSYNEQFF. The chain carries TRBV7-9 and TRBJ2-1; D gene uncertain. Germline assignment: CDR1 SEHNR and CDR2 FQNEAQ (reference sequence). The CDR3 length is 17 residues. The V end lost 0 bases, the J end lost 0 bases, and 12 bases lay between the germline ends.

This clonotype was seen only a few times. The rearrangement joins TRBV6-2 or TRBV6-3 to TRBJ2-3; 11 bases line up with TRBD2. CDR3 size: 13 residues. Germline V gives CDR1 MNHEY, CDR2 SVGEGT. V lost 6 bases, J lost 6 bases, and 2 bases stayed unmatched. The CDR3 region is CASRLAGADTQYF. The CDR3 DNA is TGTGCCAGCAGACTAGCGGGAGCCGATACGCAGTATTTT.

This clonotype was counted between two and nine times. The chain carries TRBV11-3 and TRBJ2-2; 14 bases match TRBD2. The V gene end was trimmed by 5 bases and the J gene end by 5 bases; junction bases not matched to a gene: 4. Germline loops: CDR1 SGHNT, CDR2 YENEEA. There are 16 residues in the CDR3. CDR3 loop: CASSGLAGGLTGELFF. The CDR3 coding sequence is TGTGCCAGCAGCGGACTAGCGGGAGGTTTGACCGGGGAGCTGTTTTTT.

The CDR3 region is CAWSVDMNTEAFF. Here the CDR3 DNA reads TGTGCCTGGAGTGTAGACATGAACACTGAAGCTTTCTTT. The chain employs TRBV30 and TRBJ1-1, with unresolved D. The CDR3 length is 13 residues. V lost 0 bases and J lost 0, with 5 bases in between. Germline CDR1 GTSNPN, CDR2 SVGIG (reference sequence).

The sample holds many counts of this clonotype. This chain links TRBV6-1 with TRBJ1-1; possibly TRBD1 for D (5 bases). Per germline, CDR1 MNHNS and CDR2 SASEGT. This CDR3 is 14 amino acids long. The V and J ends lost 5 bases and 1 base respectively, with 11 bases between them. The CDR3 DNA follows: TGTGCCAGCAGTTTCTCGACAGAGAACACTGAAGCTTTCTTT. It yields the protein CASSFSTENTEAFF.

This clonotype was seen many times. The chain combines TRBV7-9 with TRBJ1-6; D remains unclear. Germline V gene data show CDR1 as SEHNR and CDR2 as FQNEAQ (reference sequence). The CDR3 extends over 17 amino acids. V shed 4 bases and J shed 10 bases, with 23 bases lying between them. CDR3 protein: CASSSPARQVAASPLHF. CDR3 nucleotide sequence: TGTGCCAGCAGCTCCCCTGCTCGGCAAGTCGCCGCATCACCCCTCCACTTT.

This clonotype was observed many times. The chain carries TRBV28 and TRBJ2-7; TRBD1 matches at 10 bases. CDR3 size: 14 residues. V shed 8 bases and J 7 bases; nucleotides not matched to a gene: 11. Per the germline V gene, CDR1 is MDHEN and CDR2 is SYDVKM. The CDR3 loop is CASWGTGVFPEQYF. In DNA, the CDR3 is TGTGCCAGCTGGGGGACAGGGGTCTTTCCTGAGCAGTACTTC.

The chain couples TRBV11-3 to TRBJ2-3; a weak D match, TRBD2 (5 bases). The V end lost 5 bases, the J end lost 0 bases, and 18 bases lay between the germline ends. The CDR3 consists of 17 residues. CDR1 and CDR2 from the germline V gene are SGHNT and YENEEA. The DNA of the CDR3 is TGTGCCAGCAGCCCAAGCCGGGGTTGGGGAAGCACAGATACGCAGTATTTT. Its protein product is CASSPSRGWGSTDTQYF.

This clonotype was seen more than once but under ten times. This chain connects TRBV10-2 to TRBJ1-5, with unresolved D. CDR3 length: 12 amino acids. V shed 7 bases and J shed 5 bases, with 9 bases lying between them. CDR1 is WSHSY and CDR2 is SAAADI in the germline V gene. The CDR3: CASKDGDQPQHF. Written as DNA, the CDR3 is TGCGCCAGCAAGGACGGAGATCAGCCCCAGCATTTT.

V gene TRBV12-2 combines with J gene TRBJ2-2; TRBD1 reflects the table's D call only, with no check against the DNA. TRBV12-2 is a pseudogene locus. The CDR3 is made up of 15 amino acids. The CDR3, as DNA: TGTGCAAGTCGCTTCCGAACAGGGGTGGCCGGGGAGCTGTTTTTT. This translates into CASRFRTGVAGELFF.

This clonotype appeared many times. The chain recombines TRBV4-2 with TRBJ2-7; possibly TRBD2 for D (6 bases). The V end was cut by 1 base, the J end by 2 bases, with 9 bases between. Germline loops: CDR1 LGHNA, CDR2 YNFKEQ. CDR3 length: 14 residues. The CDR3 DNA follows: TGTGCCAGCAGCCAAGGTAGCGGCCCCTACGAGCAGTACTTC. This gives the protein CASSQGSGPYEQYF.

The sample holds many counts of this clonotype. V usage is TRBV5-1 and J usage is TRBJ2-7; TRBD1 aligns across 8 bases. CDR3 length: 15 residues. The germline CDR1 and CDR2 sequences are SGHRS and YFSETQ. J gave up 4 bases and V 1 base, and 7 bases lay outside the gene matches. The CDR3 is CASSLKQGALYEQYF. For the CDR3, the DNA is TGCGCCAGCAGCTTGAAGCAGGGGGCCCTTTACGAGCAGTACTTC. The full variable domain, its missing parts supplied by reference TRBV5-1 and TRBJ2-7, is KAGVTQTPRYLIKTRGQQVTLSCSPISGHRSVSWYQQTPGQGLQFLFEYFSETQRNKGNFPGRFSGRQFSNSRSEMNVSTLELGDSALYLCASSLKQGALYEQYFGPGTRLTVT.